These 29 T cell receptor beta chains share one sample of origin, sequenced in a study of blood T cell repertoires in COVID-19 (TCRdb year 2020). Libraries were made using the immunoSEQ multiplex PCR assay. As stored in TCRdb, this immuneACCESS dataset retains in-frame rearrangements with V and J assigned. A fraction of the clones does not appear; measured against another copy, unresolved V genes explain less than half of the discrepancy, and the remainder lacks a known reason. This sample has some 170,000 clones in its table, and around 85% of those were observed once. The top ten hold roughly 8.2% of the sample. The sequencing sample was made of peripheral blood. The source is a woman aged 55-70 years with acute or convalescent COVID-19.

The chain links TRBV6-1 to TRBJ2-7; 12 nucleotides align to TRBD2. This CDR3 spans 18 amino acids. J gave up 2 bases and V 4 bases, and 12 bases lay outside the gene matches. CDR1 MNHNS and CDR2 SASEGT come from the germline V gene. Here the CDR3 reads CASSGSSGRAQLTYEQYV. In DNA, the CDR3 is TGTGCCAGCAGTGGTTCTAGCGGGAGGGCCCAACTTACCTACGAGCAGTACGTC.

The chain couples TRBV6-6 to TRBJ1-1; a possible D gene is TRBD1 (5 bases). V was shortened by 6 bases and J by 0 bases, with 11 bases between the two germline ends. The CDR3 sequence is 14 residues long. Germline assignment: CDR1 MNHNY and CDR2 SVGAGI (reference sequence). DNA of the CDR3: TGTGCCAGCAGACAGGACGGCTTGAACACTGAAGCTTTCTTT. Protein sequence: CASRQDGLNTEAFF.

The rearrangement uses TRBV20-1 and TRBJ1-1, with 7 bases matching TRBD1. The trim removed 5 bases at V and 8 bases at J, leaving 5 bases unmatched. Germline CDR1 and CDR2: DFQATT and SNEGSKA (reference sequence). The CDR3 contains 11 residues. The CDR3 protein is CSAPRDREAFF. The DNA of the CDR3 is TGCAGTGCTCCCCGGGACAGAGAAGCTTTCTTT.

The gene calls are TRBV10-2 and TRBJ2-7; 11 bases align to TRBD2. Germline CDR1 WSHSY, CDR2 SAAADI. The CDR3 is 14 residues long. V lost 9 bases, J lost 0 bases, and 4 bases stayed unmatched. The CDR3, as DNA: TGCGCCAGTTCTACTAGCGGGGGCTCCTACGAGCAGTACTTC. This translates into CASSTSGGSYEQYF.

CDR3 bases: TGTGCCAGCAGCTTGGGGGACAGGGCAAATGGCTACACCTTC. It encodes CASSLGDRANGYTF. The chain is built from TRBV5-6 and TRBJ1-2, with TRBD1 matching over 9 bases. Germline-derived CDR1 and CDR2 are SGHDT and YYEEEE. The junction had 3 bases not matched to a gene; V was cut back by 0 bases and J by 6 bases. This CDR3 has 14 residues.

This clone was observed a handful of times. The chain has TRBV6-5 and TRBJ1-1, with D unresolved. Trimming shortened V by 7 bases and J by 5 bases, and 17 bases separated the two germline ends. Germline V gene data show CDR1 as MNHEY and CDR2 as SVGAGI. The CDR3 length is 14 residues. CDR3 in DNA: TGTGCCAGCACTCCCTGGGCGGGTGGGACTGAAGCTTTCTTT. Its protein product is CASTPWAGGTEAFF.

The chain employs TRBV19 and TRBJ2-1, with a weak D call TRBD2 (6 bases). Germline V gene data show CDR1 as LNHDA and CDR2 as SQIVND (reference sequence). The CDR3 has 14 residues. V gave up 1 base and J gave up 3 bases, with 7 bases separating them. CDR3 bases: TGTGCCAGTAGTATAGCGGGGGACTACAATGAGCAGTTCTTC. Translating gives CASSIAGDYNEQFF.

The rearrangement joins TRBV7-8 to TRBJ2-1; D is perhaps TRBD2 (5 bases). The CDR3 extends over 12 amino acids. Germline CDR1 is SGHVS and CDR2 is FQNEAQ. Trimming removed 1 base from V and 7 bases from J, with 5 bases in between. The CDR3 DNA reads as TGTGCCAGCAGCTTAGTAGCGAATGAGCAGTTCTTC. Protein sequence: CASSLVANEQFF.

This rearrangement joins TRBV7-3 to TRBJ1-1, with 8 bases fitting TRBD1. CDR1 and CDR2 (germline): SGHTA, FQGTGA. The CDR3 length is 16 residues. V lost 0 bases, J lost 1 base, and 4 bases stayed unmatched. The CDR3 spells CASSLTARGPNTEAFF. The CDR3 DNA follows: TGTGCCAGCAGCTTAACGGCCAGGGGGCCGAACACTGAAGCTTTCTTT.

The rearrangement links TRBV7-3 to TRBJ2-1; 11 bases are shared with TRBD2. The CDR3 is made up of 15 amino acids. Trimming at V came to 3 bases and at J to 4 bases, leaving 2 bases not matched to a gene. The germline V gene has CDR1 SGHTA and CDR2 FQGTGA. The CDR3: CASSFGTSGYNEQFF. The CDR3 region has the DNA TGTGCCAGCAGCTTCGGGACTAGCGGTTACAATGAGCAGTTCTTC. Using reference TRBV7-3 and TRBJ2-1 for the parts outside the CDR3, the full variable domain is GAGVSQTPSNKVTEKGKYVELRCDPISGHTALYWYRQSLGQGPEFLIYFQGTGAADDSGLPNDRFFAVRPEGSVSTLKIQRTERGDSAVYLCASSFGTSGYNEQFFGPGTRLTVL.

DNA of the CDR3: TGTGCCAGCAGCCTTAGCGGGAGTGTCGCCGGGGAGCTGTTTTTT. Its translation: CASSLSGSVAGELFF. The chain links TRBV7-9 to TRBJ2-2; TRBD2 matches 9 bases. V was clipped by 5 bases and J by 6 bases; unmatched bases: 7. The CDR3 consists of 15 residues. Germline loops: CDR1 SEHNR, CDR2 FQNEAQ (reference sequence). The full variable domain, completed using reference TRBV7-9 and TRBJ2-2, is DTGVSQNPRHKITKRGQNVTFRCDPISEHNRLYWYRQTLGQGPEFLTYFQNEAQLEKSRLLSDRFSAERPKGSFSTLEIQRTEQGDSAMYLCASSLSGSVAGELFFGEGSRLTVL.

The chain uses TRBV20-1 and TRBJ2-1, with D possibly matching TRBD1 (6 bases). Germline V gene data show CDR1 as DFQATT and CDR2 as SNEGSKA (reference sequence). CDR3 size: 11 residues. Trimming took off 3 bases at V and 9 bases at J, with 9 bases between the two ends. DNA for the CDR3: TGCAGTGCTAGTTGGGGGCTTGAGCAGTTCTTC. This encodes CSASWGLEQFF.

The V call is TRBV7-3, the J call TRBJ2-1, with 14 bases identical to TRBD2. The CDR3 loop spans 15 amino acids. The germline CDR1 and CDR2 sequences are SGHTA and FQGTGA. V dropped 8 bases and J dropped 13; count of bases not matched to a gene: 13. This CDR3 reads CASGLGLAGVSPQFF. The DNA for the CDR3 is TGTGCCAGCGGCCTGGGACTAGCGGGAGTATCGCCCCAGTTCTTC.

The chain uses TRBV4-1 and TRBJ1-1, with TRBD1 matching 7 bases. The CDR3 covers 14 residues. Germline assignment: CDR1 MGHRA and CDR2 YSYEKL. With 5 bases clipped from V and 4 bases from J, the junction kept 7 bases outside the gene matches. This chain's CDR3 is CASSGQAGFTEAFF. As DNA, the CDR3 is TGCGCCAGCAGCGGACAGGCCGGGTTCACTGAAGCTTTCTTT.

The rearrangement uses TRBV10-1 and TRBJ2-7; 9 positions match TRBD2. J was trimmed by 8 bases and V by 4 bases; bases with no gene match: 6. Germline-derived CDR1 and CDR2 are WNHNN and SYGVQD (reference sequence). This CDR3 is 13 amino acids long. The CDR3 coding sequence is TGCGCCAGCAGTGGAGGGGCTAGCGGGAAGCAGTACGTC. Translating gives CASSGGASGKQYV.

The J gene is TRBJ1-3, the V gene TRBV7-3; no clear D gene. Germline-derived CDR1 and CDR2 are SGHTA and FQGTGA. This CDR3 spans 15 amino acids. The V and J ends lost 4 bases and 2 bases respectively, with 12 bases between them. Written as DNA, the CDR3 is TGTGCCAGCAGCTCGGACTCTAGGCCTGGAAACACCATATATTTT. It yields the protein CASSSDSRPGNTIYF.

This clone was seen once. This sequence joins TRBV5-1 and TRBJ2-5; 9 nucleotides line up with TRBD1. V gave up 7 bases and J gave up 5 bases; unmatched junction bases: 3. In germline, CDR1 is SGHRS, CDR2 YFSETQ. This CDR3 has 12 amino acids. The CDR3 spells CASGQGWETQYF. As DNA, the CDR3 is TGCGCCAGCGGACAGGGGTGGGAGACCCAGTACTTC.

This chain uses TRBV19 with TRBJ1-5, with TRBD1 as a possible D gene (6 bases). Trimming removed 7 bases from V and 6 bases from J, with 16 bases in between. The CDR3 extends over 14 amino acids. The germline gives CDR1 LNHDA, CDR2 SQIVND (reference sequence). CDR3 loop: CASTLTGSGQPQHF. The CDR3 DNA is TGTGCCAGTACCCTCACAGGGTCGGGTCAGCCCCAGCATTTT.

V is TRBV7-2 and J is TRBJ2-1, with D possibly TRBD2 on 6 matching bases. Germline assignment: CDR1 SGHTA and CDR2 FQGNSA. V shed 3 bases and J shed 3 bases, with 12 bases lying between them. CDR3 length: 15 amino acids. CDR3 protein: CASSFSQGGYNEQFF. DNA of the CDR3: TGTGCCAGCAGCTTCAGCCAGGGAGGCTACAATGAGCAGTTCTTC.

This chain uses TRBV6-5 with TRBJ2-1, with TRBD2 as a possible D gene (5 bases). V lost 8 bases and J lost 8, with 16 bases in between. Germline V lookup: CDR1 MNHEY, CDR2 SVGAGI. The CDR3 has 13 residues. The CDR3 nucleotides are TGTGCCAGCGCAAACTATGAGGGTCATGAGCAGTTCTTC. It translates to CASANYEGHEQFF.

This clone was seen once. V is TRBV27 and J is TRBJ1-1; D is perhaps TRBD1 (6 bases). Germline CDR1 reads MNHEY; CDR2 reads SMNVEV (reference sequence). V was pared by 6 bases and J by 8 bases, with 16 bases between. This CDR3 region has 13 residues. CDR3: CASRFLQGTEAFF. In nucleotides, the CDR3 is TGTGCCAGCAGGTTCCTACAGGGAACAGAAGCTTTCTTT.

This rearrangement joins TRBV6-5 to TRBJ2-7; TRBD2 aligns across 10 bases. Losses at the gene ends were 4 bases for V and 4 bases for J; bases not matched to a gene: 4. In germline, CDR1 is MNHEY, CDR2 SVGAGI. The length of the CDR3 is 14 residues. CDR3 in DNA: TGTGCCAGCAGTTCTAGCGGGAGAGGATACGAGCAGTACGTC. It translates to CASSSSGRGYEQYV.

This CDR3 reads CASRPSGSSYEQYF. CDR3 sequence (DNA): TGTGCCAGCAGGCCTAGCGGTAGCTCCTACGAGCAGTACTTC. This chain links TRBV5-4 with TRBJ2-7; TRBD2 aligns across 7 bases. The CDR3 has 14 residues. Germline CDR1 is SGHNT and CDR2 is YYREEE (reference sequence). Trimming cost V 5 bases and J 0 bases; bases outside gene matches: 5. Full variable domain (rest looked up from reference TRBV5-4 and TRBJ2-7): ETGVTQSPTHLIKTRGQQVTLRCSSQSGHNTVSWYQQALGQGPQFIFQYYREEENGRGNFPPRFSGLQFPNYSSELNVNALELDDSALYLCASRPSGSSYEQYFGPGTRLTVT.

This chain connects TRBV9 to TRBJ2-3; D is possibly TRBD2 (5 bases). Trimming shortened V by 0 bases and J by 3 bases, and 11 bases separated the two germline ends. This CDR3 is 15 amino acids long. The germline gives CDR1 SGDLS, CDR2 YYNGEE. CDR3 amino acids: CASSVGNTGTDTQYF. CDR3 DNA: TGTGCCAGCAGCGTAGGGAATACGGGGACAGATACGCAGTATTTT. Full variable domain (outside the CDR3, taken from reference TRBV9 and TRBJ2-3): DSGVTQTPKHLITATGQRVTLRCSPRSGDLSVYWYQQSLDQGLQFLIQYYNGEERAKGNILERFSAQQFPDLHSELNLSSLELGDSALYFCASSVGNTGTDTQYFGPGTRLTVL.

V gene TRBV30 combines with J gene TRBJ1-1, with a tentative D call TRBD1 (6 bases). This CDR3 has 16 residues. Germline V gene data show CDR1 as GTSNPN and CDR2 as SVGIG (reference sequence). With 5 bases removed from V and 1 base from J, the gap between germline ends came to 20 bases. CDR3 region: CAWLPPAGAQNTEAFF. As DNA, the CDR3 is TGTGCCTGGCTCCCCCCGGCGGGGGCTCAGAACACTGAAGCTTTCTTT.

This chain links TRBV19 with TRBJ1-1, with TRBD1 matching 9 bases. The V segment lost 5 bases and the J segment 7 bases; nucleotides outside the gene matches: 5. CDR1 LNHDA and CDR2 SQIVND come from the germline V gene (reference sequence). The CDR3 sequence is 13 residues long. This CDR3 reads CASSGLGQGEAFF. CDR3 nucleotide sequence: TGTGCCAGTAGTGGGTTGGGACAGGGTGAAGCTTTCTTT.

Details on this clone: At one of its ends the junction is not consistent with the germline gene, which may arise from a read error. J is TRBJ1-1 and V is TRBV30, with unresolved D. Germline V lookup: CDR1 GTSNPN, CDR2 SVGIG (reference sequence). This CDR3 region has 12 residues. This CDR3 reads CAWSQRLVRMIF. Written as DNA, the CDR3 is TGTGCCTGGAGCCAGCGACTTGTCCGAATGATCTTT.

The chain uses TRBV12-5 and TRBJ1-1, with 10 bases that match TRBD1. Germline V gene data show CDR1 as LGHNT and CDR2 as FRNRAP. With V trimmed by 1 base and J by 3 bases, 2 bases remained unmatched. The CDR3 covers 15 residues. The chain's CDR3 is CASGLGTGGHTEAFF. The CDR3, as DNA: TGTGCTAGTGGTTTGGGGACAGGGGGACACACTGAAGCTTTCTTT.

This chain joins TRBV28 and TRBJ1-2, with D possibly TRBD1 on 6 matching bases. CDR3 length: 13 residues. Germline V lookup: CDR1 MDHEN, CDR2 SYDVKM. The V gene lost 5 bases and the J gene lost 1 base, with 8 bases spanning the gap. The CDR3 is CASSPGHNYGYTF. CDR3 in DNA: TGTGCCAGCAGTCCGGGACATAACTATGGCTACACCTTC.